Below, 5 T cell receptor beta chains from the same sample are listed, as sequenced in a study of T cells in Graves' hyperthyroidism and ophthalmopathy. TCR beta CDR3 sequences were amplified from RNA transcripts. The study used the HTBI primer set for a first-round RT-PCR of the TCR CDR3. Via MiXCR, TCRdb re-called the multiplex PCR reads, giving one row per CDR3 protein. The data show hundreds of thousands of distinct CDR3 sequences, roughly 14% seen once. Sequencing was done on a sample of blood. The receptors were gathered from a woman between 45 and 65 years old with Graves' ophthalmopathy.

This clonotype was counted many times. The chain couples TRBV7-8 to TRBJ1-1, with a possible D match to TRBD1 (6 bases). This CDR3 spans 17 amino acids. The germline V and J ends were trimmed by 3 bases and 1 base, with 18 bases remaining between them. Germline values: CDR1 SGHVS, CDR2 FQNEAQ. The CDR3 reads CASSFGAAGARNTEAFF. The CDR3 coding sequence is TGTGCCAGCAGCTTCGGTGCCGCAGGGGCCAGGAACACTGAAGCTTTCTTT.

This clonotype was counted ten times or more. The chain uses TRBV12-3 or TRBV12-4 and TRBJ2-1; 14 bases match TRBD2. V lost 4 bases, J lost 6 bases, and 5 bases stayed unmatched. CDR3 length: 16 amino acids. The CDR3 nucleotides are TGTGCCAGCAGTTCGAGGACTAGCGGGAGGATCAATGAGCAGTTCTTC. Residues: CASSSRTSGRINEQFF.

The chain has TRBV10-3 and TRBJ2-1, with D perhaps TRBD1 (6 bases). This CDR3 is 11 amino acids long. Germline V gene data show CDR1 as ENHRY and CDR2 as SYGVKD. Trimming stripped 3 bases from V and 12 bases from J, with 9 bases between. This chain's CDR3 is CAISDRGMQFF. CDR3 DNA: TGTGCCATCAGTGATAGGGGGATGCAGTTCTTC.

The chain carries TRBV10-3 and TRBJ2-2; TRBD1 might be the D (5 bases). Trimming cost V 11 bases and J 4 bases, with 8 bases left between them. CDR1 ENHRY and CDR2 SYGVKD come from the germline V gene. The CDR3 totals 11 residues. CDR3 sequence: CASQGTGELFF. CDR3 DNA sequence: TGTGCCTCGCAGGGCACCGGGGAGCTGTTTTTT.

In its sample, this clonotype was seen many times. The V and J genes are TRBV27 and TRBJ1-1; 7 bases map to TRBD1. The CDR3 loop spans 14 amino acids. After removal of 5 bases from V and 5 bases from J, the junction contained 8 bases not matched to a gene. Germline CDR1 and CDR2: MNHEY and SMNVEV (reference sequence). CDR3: CASSHTPTGTEAFF. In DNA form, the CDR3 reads TGTGCCAGCAGTCACACACCGACAGGGACTGAAGCTTTCTTT.